This TCR beta chain is drawn from a study of T cells in Graves' hyperthyroidism and ophthalmopathy (dated 2019 in TCRdb). A note on the overall study: Peripheral blood was sampled at the time of initial diagnosis, prior to any treatment. Thyroid tissue and blood T-cell repertoires from more than 5 Graves' hyperthyroidism patients were also compared in the study. The paper describes TCR Vbeta CDR3 sequencing of 140 or so peripheral blood samples, made up of 43 ophthalmopathy patients, 70 to 80 hyperthyroidism patients and some 17 progressor patients. The 100 discovery patients were randomly divided into training and test sets at a 7:3 ratio. A discovery cohort of fewer than 110 patients, roughly 40 with Graves' ophthalmopathy and about 60 with stable Graves' hyperthyroidism, was used to find distinguishing TCR V-J signatures. Once sampling was done, hyperthyroidism patients were given methimazole at a starting dose of 30 mg daily, whereas ophthalmopathy patients were given high-dose intravenous methylprednisolone. Prospective prediction of ophthalmopathy was tested in an independent validation cohort consisting of some 19 hyperthyroidism patients and about 17 patients who later progressed to ophthalmopathy. Overall study results and their limits: Ophthalmopathy was separated from stable hyperthyroidism by a 13 V-J signature model, with approximately 85% sensitivity and 81% to 83% specificity obtained in cross-validation and 80%/75% obtained in testing. No statistical method was used to set the sample size in advance, and investigators knew the group allocation. In validation, the model predicted progression to ophthalmopathy with 60% to 71% sensitivity and around 72% specificity, a median of roughly seven months before onset. Most expanded thyroid clonotypes (frequency above 0.001) were also detected in blood, suggesting blood repertoires may reflect thyroid immune responses.

The TCR beta CDR3 regions were amplified from the RNA transcripts. A first-round RT-PCR of the TCR CDR3 used the HTBI primer set with the Qiagen OneStep RT-PCR kit. Libraries were constructed in a second round of multiplex PCR, after which size selection and purification were performed. Paired-end sequencing of the libraries was performed with 100 bp reads on an Illumina HiSeq2000. Per the source publication's procedure: SOAPnuke was used to process the raw data, removing reads that contained adapters or uncalled bases, had a mean Phred below 15, or lacked an exact match to the constant primer or identifier. COPE v1.2.5 was used to merge high-quality paired reads, and clonotypes were defined as unique nucleotide sequences. Clonotypes were aligned to IMGT TRBV, TRBD and TRBJ reference segments using MiTCR v1.1. Analysis was restricted to V-J combinations with a frequency above 0.0001, which covered roughly 99% of repertoires. The TCS score was defined as F50 (clonal expansion) divided by E x V (chaos), with BLOSUM62-based TCRdist calculated between CDR3 peptides within each V-J. Welch's t-statistics and random forest reduced roughly 530 V-J features to around 14, which were used in a naive Bayes classifier (R e1071). Using fastp trimming at Q25 and MiXCR clonotype assembly, TCRdb reanalyzed the public sequencing data and kept in-frame beta chains. Rows are unified per CDR3 protein, each entry keeping the most common DNA and genes. For this entry, the V and J calls and clone size follow TCRdb and not the study's own pipeline. The sample table shows hundreds of thousands of distinct CDR3 sequences, and about 15% are seen once. The ten top clones hold about 13% of the sample.

Ophthalmopathy patients had moderately to severely active disease, with a Clinical Activity Score of 3 or more, a NOSPECS grade of 4 or more, and a disease duration of less than 3 months. Exclusion was applied to patients with uncontrolled infections, other autoimmune diseases, pregnancy or lactation. Diagnoses were based on clinical symptoms, serum thyroxine and TRAb, thyroid ultrasound and orbital computed tomography. PBMCs were isolated from 7.5 to 10 ml of fresh peripheral blood by Ficoll-Paque density gradient centrifugation. Trizol reagent was used to extract total RNA, and RNA quality was then checked on an Agilent 2100 Bioanalyzer. This clonotype has ten or more counts. It lacks a known antigen. The record has no base qualities; no much larger clone is one base away. For CDR1 and CDR2, the germline V gene lists KGHSH and LQKENI. V and J are truncated by 1 base and 5 bases respectively, leaving an intervening sequence of 21 bases. The CDR3, from cysteine to phenylalanine, totals 17 residues. Here the CDR3 DNA is all that survives: 51 bases in frame from base 1.

This receptor chain uses TRBV18 and TRBJ2-7; TRBD1 is a possible D gene, resting on 5 matching bases. The receptor's source is a man aged 18-30 years with Graves' ophthalmopathy. The source material was blood. In nucleotide form, the sequence is TGTGCCAGCTCACCACGGGGCGTCTCCCCACACCGGAACGAGCAGTACTTC. It specifies CASSPRGVSPHRNEQYF.